This T cell receptor beta chain was observed in a study of shared clonotypes between healthy human individuals. Regarding the study as a whole: Some naive CD4 clonotypes, 5% to 5.5%, turned up in common across several donors. Even with large depth, rarefaction showed that sorted-subset sequencing was incomplete.

Assay runs were performed at deep level. Clones were read by immunoSEQ multiplex PCR, and TCRdb kept only the in-frame ones, dropping some. The sample shows approximately 2,000,000 clones, approximately 92% of them seen only once. This clone showed up just once. Its antigen remains unidentified. Terminally differentiated effector memory CD45RA+ cells were excluded by CCR7 positive selection of CD45RO-negative cells. The germline V gene encodes CDR1 SEHNR and CDR2 FQNEAQ (reference sequence). V was pared by 5 bases and J by 3 bases, with 14 bases between. The CDR3 is made up of 14 amino acids. Sequenced material: naive CD8+ T cells from PBMCs. The clonotype originates from a man younger than 35 in good health. Some clones in this sample may be carry-over from other donors' samples. This chain connects TRBV7-9 to TRBJ2-7; TRBD1 or TRBD2 may be the D gene (5 bases each). CDR3: CASSGPGPNYEQYF. Here the CDR3 DNA reads TGTGCCAGCAGCGGACCGGGACCCAACTACGAGCAGTACTTC.